A selection of T cell receptor beta chains follows, all from one sample in a study of blood T cell repertoires in COVID-19. The assay was immunoSEQ multiplex PCR, and TCRdb's table has in-frame clones only and misses some. The data show about 360,000 clones, 81% seen once. Input material: peripheral blood. Receptors originate from a human donor with acute or convalescent COVID-19. The donor label of this sample is uncertain. Both conserved end residues are part of each CDR3. The order of the fields is clone size, J gene, D gene, V gene, CDR3 protein, CDR3 DNA. The D gene is left open where the match is weak. Clone size is not always given. Where it is, it says once, few, many or a class for expanded clones.

clone size: once
J gene: TRBJ2-1
D gene: TRBD2
V gene: TRBV6-2/TRBV6-3
CDR3 protein: CASSPAGTNLNEQFF
CDR3 DNA: TGTGCCAGCAGTCCAGCCGGGACTAACTTAAATGAGCAGTTCTTC

clone size: .
J gene: TRBJ1-5
D gene: .
V gene: TRBV5-1
CDR3 protein: CASSPAWAGEPQHF
CDR3 DNA: TGCGCCAGCTCACCCGCCTGGGCGGGCGAGCCCCAGCATTTT

clone size: .
J gene: TRBJ1-2
D gene: TRBD1
V gene: TRBV18
CDR3 protein: CASSLSKQGTYGYTF
CDR3 DNA: TGTGCCAGCTCCCTCTCGAAACAGGGGACGTATGGCTACACCTTC

clone size: .
J gene: TRBJ2-7
D gene: .
V gene: TRBV10-3
CDR3 protein: CAISGVSTLNYEQYF
CDR3 DNA: TGTGCCATCAGTGGAGTTAGCACCCTGAACTACGAGCAGTACTTC

clone size: .
J gene: TRBJ2-1
D gene: TRBD2
V gene: TRBV18
CDR3 protein: CASSDRLAGEQFF
CDR3 DNA: TGTGCCAGCTCGGACCGACTAGCGGGGGAGCAGTTCTTC

clone size: .
J gene: TRBJ2-1
D gene: .
V gene: TRBV30
CDR3 protein: CAWRPTGTRGEQFF
CDR3 DNA: TGTGCCTGGAGGCCCACAGGAACCAGGGGTGAGCAGTTCTTC

clone size: .
J gene: TRBJ2-3
D gene: .
V gene: TRBV18
CDR3 protein: CASSPDSTHTDTQYF
CDR3 DNA: TGTGCCAGCTCACCAGACAGCACCCACACAGATACGCAGTATTTT

clone size: .
J gene: TRBJ1-6
D gene: .
V gene: TRBV11-2
CDR3 protein: CASSLDRQFRNSPLHF
CDR3 DNA: TGTGCCAGCAGCTTAGATAGACAATTTCGGAATTCACCCCTCCACTTT

clone size: .
J gene: TRBJ1-6
D gene: TRBD1
V gene: TRBV11-2
CDR3 protein: CASRRGTVNNSPLHF
CDR3 DNA: TGTGCCAGCAGACGAGGGACAGTCAATAATTCACCCCTCCACTTT

clone size: .
J gene: TRBJ1-1
D gene: .
V gene: TRBV2
CDR3 protein: CASSQDDEAFF
CDR3 DNA: TGTGCCAGCAGTCAGGATGATGAAGCTTTCTTT

clone size: .
J gene: TRBJ2-1
D gene: .
V gene: TRBV29-1
CDR3 protein: CSVLRQATPFF
CDR3 DNA: TGCAGCGTCCTCAGACAGGCTACGCCGTTCTTC

clone size: .
J gene: TRBJ2-7
D gene: .
V gene: TRBV4-2
CDR3 protein: CASSQALAFVYEQYF
CDR3 DNA: TGTGCCAGCAGCCAAGCACTAGCTTTTGTGTACGAGCAGTACTTC

clone size: once
J gene: TRBJ2-1
D gene: .
V gene: TRBV5-5
CDR3 protein: CASSAHTGGGSYNEQFF
CDR3 DNA: TGTGCCAGCAGCGCCCACACCGGGGGAGGCTCCTACAATGAGCAGTTCTTC

clone size: once
J gene: TRBJ1-5
D gene: .
V gene: TRBV27
CDR3 protein: CASGRGNQPQHF
CDR3 DNA: TGTGCCAGCGGTCGGGGGAATCAGCCCCAGCATTTT

clone size: .
J gene: TRBJ1-2
D gene: .
V gene: TRBV18
CDR3 protein: CASSTGNYGYTF
CDR3 DNA: TGTGCCAGCTCAACGGGGAACTATGGCTACACCTTC

clone size: .
J gene: TRBJ1-2
D gene: .
V gene: TRBV19
CDR3 protein: CASSTSWGLGYTF
CDR3 DNA: TGTGCCAGTAGTACTTCTTGGGGGCTCGGCTACACCTTC

clone size: .
J gene: TRBJ1-6
D gene: .
V gene: TRBV28
CDR3 protein: CASSLHRDNSPLHF
CDR3 DNA: TGTGCCAGCAGCCTTCACAGAGATAATTCACCCCTCCACTTT

clone size: .
J gene: TRBJ2-3
D gene: .
V gene: TRBV14
CDR3 protein: CASSPGSGSSTDTQYF
CDR3 DNA: TGTGCCAGCAGCCCTGGTAGCGGCTCTAGCACAGATACGCAGTATTTT

clone size: once
J gene: TRBJ2-1
D gene: .
V gene: TRBV6-5
CDR3 protein: CASSYGAGTYNEQFF
CDR3 DNA: TGTGCCAGCAGTTACGGGGCGGGGACCTACAATGAGCAGTTCTTC

clone size: .
J gene: TRBJ1-6
D gene: .
V gene: TRBV30
CDR3 protein: CAWRSGSPTGNSPLHF
CDR3 DNA: TGTGCCTGGAGAAGCGGGAGCCCCACCGGGAATTCACCCCTCCACTTT

clone size: .
J gene: TRBJ2-2
D gene: .
V gene: TRBV6-6
CDR3 protein: CASSLDRAGVYTGELFF
CDR3 DNA: TGTGCCAGCAGTCTGGACAGGGCGGGAGTCTACACCGGGGAGCTGTTTTTT

clone size: .
J gene: TRBJ1-5
D gene: .
V gene: TRBV19
CDR3 protein: CASSIVDKPQHF
CDR3 DNA: TGTGCCAGTAGTATAGTCGACAAGCCCCAGCATTTT

clone size: .
J gene: TRBJ2-7
D gene: .
V gene: TRBV29-1
CDR3 protein: CSVELPAVYEQYF
CDR3 DNA: TGCAGCGTTGAACTTCCAGCGGTATACGAGCAGTACTTC

clone size: .
J gene: TRBJ2-1
D gene: TRBD2
V gene: TRBV2
CDR3 protein: CASGLQLGLGYNEQFF
CDR3 DNA: TGTGCCAGCGGGCTTCAACTTGGACTAGGCTACAATGAGCAGTTCTTC